This T cell receptor beta chain was documented in a study of T cells in Graves' hyperthyroidism and ophthalmopathy. Whole-study context: Peripheral blood was acquired at first diagnosis, ahead of any therapy whatsoever. Points from the study as a whole: It was a median about 6 months before onset that the model predicted ophthalmopathy. Ophthalmopathy stood apart from stable hyperthyroidism in a 13 V-J model.

This clonotype was observed many times. Its antigen remains unidentified. Between the trimmed V and J ends, which lost 3 bases and 4 bases, there was a span of 12 bases. Germline values: CDR1 SNHLY, CDR2 FYNNEI. This CDR3 is 14 amino acids long. Participants, patients aged 18 to 65, had newly diagnosed hyperthyroidism with a duration under 2 months. TCR beta CDR3 region amplification was performed from RNA transcripts. Primed by the HTBI set, a first-round RT-PCR was run on the TCR CDR3. Each CDR3 protein is one row after TCRdb ran MiXCR on the multiplex PCR reads. The sample includes some 380,000 distinct CDR3 sequences, roughly 14% of them seen just once.

Sequencing input: blood. The genes are TRBV2 and TRBJ1-1; D is ambiguous. The source of this sequence is a man aged 25-45 years with Graves' hyperthyroidism that later progressed to Graves' ophthalmopathy. CDR3 residues: CASSDRESVTEAFF. The CDR3 DNA follows: TGTGCCAGCAGTGATCGGGAATCCGTCACTGAAGCTTTCTTT.